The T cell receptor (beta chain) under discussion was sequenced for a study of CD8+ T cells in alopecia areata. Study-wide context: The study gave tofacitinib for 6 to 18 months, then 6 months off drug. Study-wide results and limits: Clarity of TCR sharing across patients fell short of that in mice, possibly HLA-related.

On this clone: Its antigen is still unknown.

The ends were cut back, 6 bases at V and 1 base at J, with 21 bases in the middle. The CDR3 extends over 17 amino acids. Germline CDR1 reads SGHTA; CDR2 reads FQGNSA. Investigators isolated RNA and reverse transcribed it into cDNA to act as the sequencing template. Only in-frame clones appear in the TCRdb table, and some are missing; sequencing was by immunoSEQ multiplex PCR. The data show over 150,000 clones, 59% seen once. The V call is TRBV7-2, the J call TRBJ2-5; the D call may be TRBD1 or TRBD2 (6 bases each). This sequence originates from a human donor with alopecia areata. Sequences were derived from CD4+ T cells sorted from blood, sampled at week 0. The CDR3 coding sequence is TGTGCCAGCAGTAAGCTCCCCCGGGGGCGGCTCCAAGAGACCCAGTACTTC. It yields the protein CASSKLPRGRLQETQYF.